The clone carrying this TCR beta chain was observed a few times. Its specificity is not known. Generation of TCR beta libraries employed quantitative 5'-RACE incorporating molecular barcodes. Via MiXCR, TCRdb re-called the 5' RACE reads, giving one row per CDR3 protein. Of around 340,000 distinct CDR3 sequences in the sample, roughly 20% are singletons; the top ten hold about 12%. These data are taken from a study of CD8 T cells in ankylosing spondylitis. General study results and limits: Blood from ankylosing spondylitis patients appeared to carry a characteristic roughly eight-variant TCR beta motif.

Germline CDR1 reads SGDLS; CDR2 reads YYNGEE. The length of the CDR3 is 15 residues. V shed 3 bases and J shed 0 bases, with 12 bases lying between them. Sample: blood, either unsorted or a sorted T cell fraction (not recorded which). V is TRBV9 and J is TRBJ2-5; D perhaps matches TRBD2 (5 bases). This clonotype was obtained from a male donor with ankylosing spondylitis or in good health (not recorded which). The CDR3 coding sequence is TGTGCCAGCAGCGGGACGGGGAGCTACCAAGAGACCCAGTACTTC. This encodes CASSGTGSYQETQYF.